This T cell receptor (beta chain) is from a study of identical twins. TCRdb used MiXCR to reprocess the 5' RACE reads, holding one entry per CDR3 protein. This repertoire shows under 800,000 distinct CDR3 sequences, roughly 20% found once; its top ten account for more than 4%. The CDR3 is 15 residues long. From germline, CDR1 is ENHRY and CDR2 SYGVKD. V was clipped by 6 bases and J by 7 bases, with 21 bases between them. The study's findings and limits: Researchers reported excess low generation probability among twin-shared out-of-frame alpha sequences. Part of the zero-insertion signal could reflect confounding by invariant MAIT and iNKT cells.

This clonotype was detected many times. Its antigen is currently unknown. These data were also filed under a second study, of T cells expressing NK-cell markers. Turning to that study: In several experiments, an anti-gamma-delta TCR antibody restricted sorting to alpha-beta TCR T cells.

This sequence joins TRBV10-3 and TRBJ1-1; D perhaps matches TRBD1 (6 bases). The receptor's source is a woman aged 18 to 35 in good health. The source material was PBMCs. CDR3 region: CAISAGRGPVLEAFF. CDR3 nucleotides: TGTGCCATCAGCGCCGGCAGGGGCCCTGTCCTTGAAGCTTTCTTT.